Described below is a single TCR beta chain sequence and its context. This sample stems from a study of blood T cell repertoires in COVID-19. Study details: Both acute and convalescent COVID-19 samples were obtained from the United States, Italy and Spain. T cells, B-cell-depleted T cells, or PBMCs supplied cDNA or gDNA.

The CDR3 spans 15 residues. The germline CDR1 and CDR2 sequences are WSHSY and SAAADI. V was pared by 7 bases and J by 3 bases, with 5 bases of the junction left unmatched. Authors' methods: Reference gene primer amplification in the assay estimated nucleated cell counts. The data were produced by immunoSEQ multiplex PCR, yet TCRdb's version contains in-frame clones alone and is incomplete. V and J calls plus clone size are reproduced from that table; the DNA served to infer D and trimming. The sample comprises around 230,000 clones, 75% to 90% of which are singletons, and roughly 30% rests with the top ten.

The origin of this receptor is a man in his forties or fifties with acute or convalescent COVID-19. Sequenced sample: peripheral blood. The rearrangement joins TRBV10-2 to TRBJ2-1; 11 bases agree with TRBD2. The CDR3 sequence is CASNLAGGVYNEQFF. CDR3 bases: TGCGCCAGCAATTTAGCGGGAGGGGTCTACAATGAGCAGTTCTTC.